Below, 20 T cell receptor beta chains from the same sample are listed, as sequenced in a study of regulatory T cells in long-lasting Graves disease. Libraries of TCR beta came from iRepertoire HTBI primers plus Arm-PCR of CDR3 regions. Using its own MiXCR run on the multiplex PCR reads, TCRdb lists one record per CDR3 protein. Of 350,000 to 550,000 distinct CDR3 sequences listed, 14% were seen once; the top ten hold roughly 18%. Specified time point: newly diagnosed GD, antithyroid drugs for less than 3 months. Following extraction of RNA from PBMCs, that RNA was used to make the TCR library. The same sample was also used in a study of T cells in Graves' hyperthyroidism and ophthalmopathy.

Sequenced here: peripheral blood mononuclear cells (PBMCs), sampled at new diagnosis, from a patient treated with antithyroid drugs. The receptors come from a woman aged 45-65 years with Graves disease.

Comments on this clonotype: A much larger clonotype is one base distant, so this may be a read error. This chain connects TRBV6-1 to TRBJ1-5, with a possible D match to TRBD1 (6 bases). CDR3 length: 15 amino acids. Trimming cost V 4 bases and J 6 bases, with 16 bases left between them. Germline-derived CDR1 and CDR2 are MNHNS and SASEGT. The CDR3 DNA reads TGTGCCAGCAGTGCAGGACAGCGACCCAGTCAGCCCCAGCATTTT. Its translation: CASSAGQRPSQPQHF.

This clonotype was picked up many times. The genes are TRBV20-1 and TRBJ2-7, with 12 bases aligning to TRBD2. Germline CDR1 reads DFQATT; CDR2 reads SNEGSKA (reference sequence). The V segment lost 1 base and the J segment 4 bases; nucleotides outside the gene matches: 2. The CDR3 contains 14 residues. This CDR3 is CSARGTSGIYEQYF. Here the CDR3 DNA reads TGCAGTGCTAGAGGGACTAGCGGGATTTACGAGCAGTACTTC.

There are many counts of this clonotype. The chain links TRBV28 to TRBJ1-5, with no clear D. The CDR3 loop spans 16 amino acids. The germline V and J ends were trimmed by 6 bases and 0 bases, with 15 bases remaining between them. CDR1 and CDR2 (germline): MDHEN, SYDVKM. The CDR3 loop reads CASRKSHLNSNQPQHF. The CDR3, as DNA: TGTGCCAGCAGGAAGAGCCACCTAAATAGCAATCAGCCCCAGCATTTT. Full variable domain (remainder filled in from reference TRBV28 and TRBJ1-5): DVKVTQSSRYLVKRTGEKVFLECVQDMDHENMFWYRQDPGLGLRLIYFSYDVKMKEKGDIPEGYSVSREKKERFSLILESASTNQTSMYLCASRKSHLNSNQPQHFGDGTRLSIL.

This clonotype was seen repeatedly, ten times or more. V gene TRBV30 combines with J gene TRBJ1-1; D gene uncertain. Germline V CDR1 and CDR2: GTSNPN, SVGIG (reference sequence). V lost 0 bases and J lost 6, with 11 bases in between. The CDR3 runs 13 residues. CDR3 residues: CAWSVSGLAEAFF. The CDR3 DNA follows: TGTGCCTGGAGTGTAAGCGGGTTGGCTGAAGCTTTCTTT.

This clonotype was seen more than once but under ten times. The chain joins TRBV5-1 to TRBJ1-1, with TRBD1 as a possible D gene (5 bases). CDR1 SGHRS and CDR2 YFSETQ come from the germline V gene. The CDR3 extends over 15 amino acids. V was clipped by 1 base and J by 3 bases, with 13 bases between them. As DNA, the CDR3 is TGCGCCAGCAGCTTGTGGGGGGGTAAGGACACTGAAGCTTTCTTT. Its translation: CASSLWGGKDTEAFF. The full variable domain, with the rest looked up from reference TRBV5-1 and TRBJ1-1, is KAGVTQTPRYLIKTRGQQVTLSCSPISGHRSVSWYQQTPGQGLQFLFEYFSETQRNKGNFPGRFSGRQFSNSRSEMNVSTLELGDSALYLCASSLWGGKDTEAFFGQGTRLTVV.

CDR3 in DNA: TGTGCCAGCAGCGATTGGACAGGGGGCGCCCACAAAAACATTCAGTACTTC. It codes for CASSDWTGGAHKNIQYF. The J gene is TRBJ2-4, the V gene TRBV11-1; 11 bases are a match to TRBD1. Losses at the gene ends were 5 bases for V and 3 bases for J; bases not matched to a gene: 9. This CDR3 contains 17 residues. Looked up from germline, CDR1 is SGHAT and CDR2 is FQDESV (reference sequence).

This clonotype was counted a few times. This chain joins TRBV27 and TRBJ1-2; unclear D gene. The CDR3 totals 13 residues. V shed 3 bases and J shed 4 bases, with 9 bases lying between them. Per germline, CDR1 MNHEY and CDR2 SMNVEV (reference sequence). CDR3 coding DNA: TGTGCCAGCAGTTTGGGTAGGACCTATGGCTACACCTTC. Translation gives CASSLGRTYGYTF.

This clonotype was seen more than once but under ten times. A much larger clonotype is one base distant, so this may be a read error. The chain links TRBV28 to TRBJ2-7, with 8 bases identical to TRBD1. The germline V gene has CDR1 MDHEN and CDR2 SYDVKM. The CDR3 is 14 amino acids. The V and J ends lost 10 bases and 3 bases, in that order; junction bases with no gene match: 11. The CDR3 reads CATTQEQGGYEQYF. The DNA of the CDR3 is TGTGCCACGACCCAGGAACAGGGGGGCTACGAGCAGTACTTC.

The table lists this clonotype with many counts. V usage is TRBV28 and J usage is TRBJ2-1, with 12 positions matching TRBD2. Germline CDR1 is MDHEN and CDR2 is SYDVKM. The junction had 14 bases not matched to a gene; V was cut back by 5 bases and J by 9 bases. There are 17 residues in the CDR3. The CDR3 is CASSPSYLAGGAGEQFF. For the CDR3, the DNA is TGTGCCAGCAGTCCAAGCTACCTAGCGGGAGGGGCGGGTGAGCAGTTCTTC.

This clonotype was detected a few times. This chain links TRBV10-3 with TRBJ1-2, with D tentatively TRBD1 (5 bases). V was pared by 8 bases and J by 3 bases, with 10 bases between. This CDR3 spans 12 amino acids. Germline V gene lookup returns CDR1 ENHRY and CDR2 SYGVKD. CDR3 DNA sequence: TGTGCCATCGGGGGACGGGACTATGGCTACACCTTC. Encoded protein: CAIGGRDYGYTF.

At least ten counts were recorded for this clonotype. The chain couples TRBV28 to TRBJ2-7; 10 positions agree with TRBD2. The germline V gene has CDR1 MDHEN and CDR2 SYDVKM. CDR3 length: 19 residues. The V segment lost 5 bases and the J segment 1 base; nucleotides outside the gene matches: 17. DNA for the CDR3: TGTGCCAGCAGTCCCATCGATAGTTTTAGGACTAGCGGATCCTACGAGCAGTACTTC. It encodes CASSPIDSFRTSGSYEQYF.

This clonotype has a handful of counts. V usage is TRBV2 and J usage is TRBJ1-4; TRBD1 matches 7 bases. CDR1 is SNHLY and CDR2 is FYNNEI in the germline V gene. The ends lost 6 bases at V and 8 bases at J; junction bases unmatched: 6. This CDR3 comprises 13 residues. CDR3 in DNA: TGTGCCAGCAGGCAGGGGGTCTCGGAAAAACTGTTTTTT. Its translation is CASRQGVSEKLFF.

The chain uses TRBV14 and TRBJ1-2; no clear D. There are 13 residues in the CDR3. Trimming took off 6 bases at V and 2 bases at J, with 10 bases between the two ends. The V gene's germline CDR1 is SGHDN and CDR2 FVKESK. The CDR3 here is CASRFGVNYGYTF. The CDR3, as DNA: TGTGCCAGCAGGTTCGGGGTGAACTATGGCTACACCTTC.

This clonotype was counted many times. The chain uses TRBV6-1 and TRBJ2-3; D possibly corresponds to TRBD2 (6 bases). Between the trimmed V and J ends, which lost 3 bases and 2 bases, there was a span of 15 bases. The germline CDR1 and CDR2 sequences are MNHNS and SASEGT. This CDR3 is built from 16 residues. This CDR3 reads CASSDRRDFFTDTQYF. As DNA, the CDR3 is TGTGCCAGCAGTGATAGGCGGGACTTCTTCACAGATACGCAGTATTTT.

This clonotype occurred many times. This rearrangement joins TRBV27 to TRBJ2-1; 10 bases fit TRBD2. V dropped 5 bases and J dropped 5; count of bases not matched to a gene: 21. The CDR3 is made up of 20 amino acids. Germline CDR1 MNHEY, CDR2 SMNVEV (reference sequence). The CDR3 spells CASSPPSTTGLAEGDNEQFF. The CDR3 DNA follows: TGTGCCAGCAGTCCACCCTCTACCACCGGACTAGCGGAAGGGGACAATGAGCAGTTCTTC.

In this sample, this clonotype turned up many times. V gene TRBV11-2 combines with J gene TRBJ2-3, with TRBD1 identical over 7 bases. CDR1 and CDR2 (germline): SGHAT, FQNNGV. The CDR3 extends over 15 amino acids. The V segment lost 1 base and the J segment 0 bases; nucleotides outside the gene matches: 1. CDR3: CASSLGDSSTDTQYF. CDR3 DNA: TGTGCCAGCAGCTTAGGGGACAGCAGCACAGATACGCAGTATTTT.

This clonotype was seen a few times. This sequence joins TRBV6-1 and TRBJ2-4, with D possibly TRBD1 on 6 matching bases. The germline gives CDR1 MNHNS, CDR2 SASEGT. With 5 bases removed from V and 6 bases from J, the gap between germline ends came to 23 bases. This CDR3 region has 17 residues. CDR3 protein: CASSPPRQASGGNIQYF. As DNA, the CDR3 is TGTGCCAGCAGTCCCCCGCGACAGGCCTCTGGTGGAAACATTCAGTACTTC.

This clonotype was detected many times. The CDR3 region is CASRRLAGGPYNEQFF. As DNA, the CDR3 is TGTGCCAGCAGGCGACTAGCGGGAGGCCCCTACAATGAGCAGTTCTTC. This rearrangement joins TRBV28 to TRBJ2-1; 13 bases fit TRBD2. CDR1 and CDR2 (germline): MDHEN, SYDVKM. The CDR3 extends over 16 amino acids. J gave up 2 bases and V 6 bases, and 4 bases lay outside the gene matches.

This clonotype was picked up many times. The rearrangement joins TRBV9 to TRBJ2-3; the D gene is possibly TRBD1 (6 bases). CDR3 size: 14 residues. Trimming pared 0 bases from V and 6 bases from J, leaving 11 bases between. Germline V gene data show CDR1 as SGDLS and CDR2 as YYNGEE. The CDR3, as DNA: TGTGCCAGCAGCGTAGCTACAGGGCGGGATACGCAGTATTTT. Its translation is CASSVATGRDTQYF.

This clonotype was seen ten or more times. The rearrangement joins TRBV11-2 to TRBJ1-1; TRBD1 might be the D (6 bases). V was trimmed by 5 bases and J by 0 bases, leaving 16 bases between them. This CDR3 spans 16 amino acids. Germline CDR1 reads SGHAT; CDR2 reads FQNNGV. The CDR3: CASSNRASGMNTEAFF. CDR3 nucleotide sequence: TGTGCCAGCAGCAACAGGGCCTCCGGGATGAACACTGAAGCTTTCTTT.